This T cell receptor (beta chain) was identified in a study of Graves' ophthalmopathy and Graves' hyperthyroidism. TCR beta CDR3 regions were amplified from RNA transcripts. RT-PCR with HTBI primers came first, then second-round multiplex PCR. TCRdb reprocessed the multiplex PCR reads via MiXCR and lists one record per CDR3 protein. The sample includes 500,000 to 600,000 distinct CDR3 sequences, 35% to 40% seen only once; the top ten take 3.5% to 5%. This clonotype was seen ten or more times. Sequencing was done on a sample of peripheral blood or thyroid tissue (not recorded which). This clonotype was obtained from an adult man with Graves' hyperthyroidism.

CDR3 protein: CASSPWTGTGNTIYF. For the CDR3, the DNA is TGTGCCAGCAGCCCGTGGACAGGGACTGGAAACACCATATATTTT. The chain combines TRBV7-9 with TRBJ1-3; the match to TRBD1 covers 8 bases. CDR1 and CDR2 from the germline V gene are SEHNR and FQNEAQ (reference sequence). The CDR3 has 15 amino acids. Trimming removed 5 bases from V and 2 bases from J; junction bases left unmatched: 5.